This passage covers 10 T cell receptor beta chains from one sample sequenced in a study of T cell responses to AZD1222 COVID-19 vaccine. This table comes from immunoSEQ multiplex PCR, and its TCRdb copy is limited to in-frame clones, with some not included. This sample has roughly 100,000 clones, with around 89% found just once. Sequencing used peripheral blood, obtained on day 0 of AZD1222 vaccination. All receptors come from an adult in good health.

J is TRBJ2-1 and V is TRBV4-1; 10 bases align to TRBD2. The V gene end was trimmed by 0 bases and the J gene end by 9 bases; junction bases not matched to a gene: 11. The CDR3 totals 17 residues. The germline gives CDR1 MGHRA, CDR2 YSYEKL. CDR3 amino acids: CASSQEPLSGRFLEQFF. The CDR3, as DNA: TGCGCCAGCAGCCAAGAGCCCCTTAGCGGGAGGTTTCTTGAGCAGTTCTTC.

This chain connects TRBV28 to TRBJ2-7; D tentatively fits TRBD1 or TRBD2 (6 bases each). Trimming cost V 5 bases and J 6 bases, with 8 bases left between them. The CDR3 has 11 residues. Germline V CDR1 and CDR2: MDHEN, SYDVKM. Here the CDR3 reads CASSPGAEQYF. CDR3 nucleotide sequence: TGTGCCAGCAGTCCGGGGGCCGAGCAGTACTTC.

V and J are TRBV27 and TRBJ2-3, with TRBD2 matching over 8 bases. Looked up from germline, CDR1 is MNHEY and CDR2 is SMNVEV (reference sequence). There are 15 residues in the CDR3. Unmatched junction bases numbered 4, after V lost 3 bases and J lost 2 bases. CDR3 DNA: TGTGCCAGCAGTTTGGGCGGGAGGCCCACAGATACGCAGTATTTT. Translating gives CASSLGGRPTDTQYF.

This clone was found once. The chain carries TRBV15 and TRBJ2-7, with TRBD1 identical over 7 bases. Unmatched junction bases numbered 5, after V lost 3 bases and J lost 3 bases. This CDR3 comprises 14 residues. CDR1 is LNHNV and CDR2 is YYDKDF in the germline V gene (reference sequence). CDR3 region: CATSRSGGSYEQYF. CDR3 coding DNA: TGTGCCACCAGCAGGTCAGGGGGTAGCTACGAGCAGTACTTC.

CDR3: CASSLGDSGYEQYF. CDR3 DNA sequence: TGTGCCAGCAGCTTAGGTGACAGCGGGTACGAGCAGTACTTC. The chain couples TRBV13 to TRBJ2-7, with D perhaps TRBD2 (6 bases). CDR3 size: 14 residues. The germline V gene has CDR1 PRHDT and CDR2 FYEKMQ (reference sequence). Deletions cut 0 bases from V and 4 bases from J, with 10 bases between.

The V and J genes are TRBV5-1 and TRBJ2-1; D is perhaps TRBD2 (5 bases). V was pared by 4 bases and J by 9 bases, with 11 bases between. Germline V gives CDR1 SGHRS, CDR2 YFSETQ. This CDR3 comprises 12 residues. CDR3: CASSGSFSEQFF. The CDR3 bases are TGCGCCAGCAGCGGGAGTTTTAGTGAGCAGTTCTTC.

The chain uses TRBV7-9 and TRBJ1-2; no reliable D call. V lost 5 bases to trimming and J lost 4 bases, with 14 bases between them. CDR1 is SEHNR, CDR2 FQNEAQ, per germline (reference sequence). There are 14 residues in the CDR3. The chain's CDR3 is CASSKEAHPYGYTF. As DNA, the CDR3 is TGTGCCAGCAGCAAAGAGGCACACCCCTATGGCTACACCTTC.

The genes are TRBV5-1 and TRBJ2-1; the match to TRBD2 covers 7 bases. Unmatched junction bases numbered 3, after V lost 0 bases and J lost 0 bases. This CDR3 spans 16 amino acids. The germline V gene has CDR1 SGHRS and CDR2 YFSETQ. This CDR3 is CASSLGASGSYNEQFF. The DNA of the CDR3 is TGCGCCAGCAGCTTGGGGGCTAGCGGCTCCTACAATGAGCAGTTCTTC.

As regards this clone: Different DNA sequences within this sample yield the same CDR3. The chain combines TRBV6-5 with TRBJ1-1, with 8 nucleotides matching TRBD1. The CDR3 has 16 amino acids. The trim removed 2 bases at V and 2 bases at J, leaving 7 bases unmatched. Per the germline V gene, CDR1 is MNHEY and CDR2 is SVGAGI. The CDR3 DNA sequence: TGTGCCAGCAGTTACCTCGGACAGGGACTTAACACTGAAGCTTTCTTT. Translation: CASSYLGQGLNTEAFF.

This clone came up once. The chain is built from TRBV28 and TRBJ2-7, with 10 bases aligning to TRBD2. There are 15 residues in the CDR3. Germline trimming cut 6 bases from V and 2 bases from J; bases unmatched to any gene: 7. Germline-derived CDR1 and CDR2 are MDHEN and SYDVKM. CDR3 nucleotides: TGTGCCAGCAGCCCCTTAGCGGGAGGTCCCTACGAGCAGTACTTC. It specifies CASSPLAGGPYEQYF.